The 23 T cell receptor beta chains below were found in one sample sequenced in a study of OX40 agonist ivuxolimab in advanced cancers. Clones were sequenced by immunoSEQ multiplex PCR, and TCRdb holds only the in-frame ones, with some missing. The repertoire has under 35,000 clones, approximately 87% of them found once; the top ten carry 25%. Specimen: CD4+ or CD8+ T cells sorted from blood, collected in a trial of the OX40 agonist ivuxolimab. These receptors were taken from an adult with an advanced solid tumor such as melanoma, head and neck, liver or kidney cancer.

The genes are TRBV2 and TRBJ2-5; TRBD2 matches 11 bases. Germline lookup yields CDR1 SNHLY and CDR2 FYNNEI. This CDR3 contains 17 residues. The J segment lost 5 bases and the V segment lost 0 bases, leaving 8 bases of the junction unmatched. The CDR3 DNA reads TGTGCCAGCAGTGAAGCGCCAACTAGCGGGAGAGGGGAGACCCAGTACTTC. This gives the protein CASSEAPTSGRGETQYF.

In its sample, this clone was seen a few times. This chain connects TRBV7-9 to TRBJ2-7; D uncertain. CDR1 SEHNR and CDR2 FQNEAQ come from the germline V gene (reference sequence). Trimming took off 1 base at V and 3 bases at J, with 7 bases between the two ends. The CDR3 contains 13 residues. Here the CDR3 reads CASSLGRVYEQYF. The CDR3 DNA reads TGTGCCAGCAGCTTAGGCCGAGTCTACGAGCAGTACTTC.

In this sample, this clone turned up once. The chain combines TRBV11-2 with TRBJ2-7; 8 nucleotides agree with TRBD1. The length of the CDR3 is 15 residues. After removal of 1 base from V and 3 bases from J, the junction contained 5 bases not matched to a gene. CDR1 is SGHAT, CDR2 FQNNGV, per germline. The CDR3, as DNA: TGTGCCAGCAGCTTAGGGACAGGGAAGGACTACGAGCAGTACTTC. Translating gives CASSLGTGKDYEQYF.

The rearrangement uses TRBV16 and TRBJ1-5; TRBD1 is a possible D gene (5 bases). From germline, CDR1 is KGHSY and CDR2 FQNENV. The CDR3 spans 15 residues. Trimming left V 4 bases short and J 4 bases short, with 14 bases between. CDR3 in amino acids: CASSPFVGPNQPQHF. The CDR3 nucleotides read TGTGCCAGCAGCCCCTTCGTGGGACCAAATCAGCCCCAGCATTTT.

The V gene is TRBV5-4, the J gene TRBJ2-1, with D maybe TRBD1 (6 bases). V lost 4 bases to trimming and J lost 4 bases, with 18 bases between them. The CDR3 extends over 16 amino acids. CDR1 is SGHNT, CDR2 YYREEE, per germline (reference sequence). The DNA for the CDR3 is TGTGCCAGCAGCCCCCGGGACACTGCATATTACAATGAGCAGTTCTTC. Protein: CASSPRDTAYYNEQFF.

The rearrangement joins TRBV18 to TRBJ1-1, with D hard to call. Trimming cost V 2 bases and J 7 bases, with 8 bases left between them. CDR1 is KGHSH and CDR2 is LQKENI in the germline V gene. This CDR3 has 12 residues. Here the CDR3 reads CASSPGVNEAFF. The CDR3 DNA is TGTGCCAGCTCACCAGGGGTAAATGAAGCTTTCTTT.

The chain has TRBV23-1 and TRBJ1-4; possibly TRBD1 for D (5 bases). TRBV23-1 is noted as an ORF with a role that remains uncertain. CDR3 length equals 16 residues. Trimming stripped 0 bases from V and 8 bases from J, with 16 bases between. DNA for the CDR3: TGCGCCAGCAGTCAATCGAACGTCGGGGCGCGGGAAAAACTGTTTTTT. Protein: CASSQSNVGAREKLFF.

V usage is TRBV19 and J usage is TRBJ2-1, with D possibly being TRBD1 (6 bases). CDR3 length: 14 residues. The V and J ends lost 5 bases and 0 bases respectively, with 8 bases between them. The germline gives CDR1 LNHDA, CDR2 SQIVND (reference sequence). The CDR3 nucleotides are TGTGCCAGTAGTGGCAGGGGCTCCTACAATGAGCAGTTCTTC. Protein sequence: CASSGRGSYNEQFF.

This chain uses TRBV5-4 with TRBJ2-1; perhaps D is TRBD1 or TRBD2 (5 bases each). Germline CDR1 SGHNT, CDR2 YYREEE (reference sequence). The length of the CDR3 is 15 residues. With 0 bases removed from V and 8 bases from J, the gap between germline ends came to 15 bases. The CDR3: CASSLGFGANDEQFF. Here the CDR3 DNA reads TGTGCCAGCAGCTTGGGTTTCGGGGCCAACGATGAGCAGTTCTTC. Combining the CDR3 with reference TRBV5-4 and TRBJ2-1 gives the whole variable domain ETGVTQSPTHLIKTRGQQVTLRCSSQSGHNTVSWYQQALGQGPQFIFQYYREEENGRGNFPPRFSGLQFPNYSSELNVNALELDDSALYLCASSLGFGANDEQFFGPGTRLTVL.

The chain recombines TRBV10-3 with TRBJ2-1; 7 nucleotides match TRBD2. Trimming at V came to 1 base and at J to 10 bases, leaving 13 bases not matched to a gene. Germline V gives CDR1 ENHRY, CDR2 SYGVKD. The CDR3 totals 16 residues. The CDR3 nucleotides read TGTGCCATCAGTGAGTTCGCCGGGACTATGAAACCAGAGCAGTTCTTC. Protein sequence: CAISEFAGTMKPEQFF.

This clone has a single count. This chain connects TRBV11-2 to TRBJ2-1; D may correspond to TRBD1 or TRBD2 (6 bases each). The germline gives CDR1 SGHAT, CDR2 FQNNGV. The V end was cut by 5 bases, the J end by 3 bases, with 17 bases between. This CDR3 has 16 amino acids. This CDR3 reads CASSLRGLVDYNEQFF. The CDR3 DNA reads TGTGCCAGCAGCCTCCGGGGGCTCGTAGACTACAATGAGCAGTTCTTC.

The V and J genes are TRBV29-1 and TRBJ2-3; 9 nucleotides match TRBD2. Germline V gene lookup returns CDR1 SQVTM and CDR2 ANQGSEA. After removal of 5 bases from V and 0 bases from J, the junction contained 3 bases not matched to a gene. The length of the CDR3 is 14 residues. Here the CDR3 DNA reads TGCAGCGTTCGACTAGCGGCTAGCACAGATACGCAGTATTTT. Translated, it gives CSVRLAASTDTQYF.

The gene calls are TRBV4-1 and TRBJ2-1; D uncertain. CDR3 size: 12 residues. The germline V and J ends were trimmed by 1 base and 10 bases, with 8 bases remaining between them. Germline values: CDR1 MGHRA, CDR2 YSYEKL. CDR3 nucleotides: TGCGCCAGCAGCCAAGGCATCACAGAGCAGTTCTTC. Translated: CASSQGITEQFF.

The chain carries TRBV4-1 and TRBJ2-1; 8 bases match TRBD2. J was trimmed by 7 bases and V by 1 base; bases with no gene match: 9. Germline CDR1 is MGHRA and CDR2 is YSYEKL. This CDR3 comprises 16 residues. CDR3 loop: CASSQGGAGERNEQFF. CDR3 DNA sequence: TGCGCCAGCAGCCAAGGGGGAGCGGGAGAAAGGAATGAGCAGTTCTTC.

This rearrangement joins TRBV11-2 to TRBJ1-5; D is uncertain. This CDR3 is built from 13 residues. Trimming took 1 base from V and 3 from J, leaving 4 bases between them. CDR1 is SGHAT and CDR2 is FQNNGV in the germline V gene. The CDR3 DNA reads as TGTGCCAGCAGCTTAGCTGACAATCAGCCCCAGCATTTT. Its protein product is CASSLADNQPQHF. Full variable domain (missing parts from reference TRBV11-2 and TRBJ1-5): EAGVAQSPRYKIIEKRQSVAFWCNPISGHATLYWYQQILGQGPKLLIQFQNNGVVDDSQLPKDRFSAERLKGVDSTLKIQPAKLEDSAVYLCASSLADNQPQHFGDGTRLSIL.

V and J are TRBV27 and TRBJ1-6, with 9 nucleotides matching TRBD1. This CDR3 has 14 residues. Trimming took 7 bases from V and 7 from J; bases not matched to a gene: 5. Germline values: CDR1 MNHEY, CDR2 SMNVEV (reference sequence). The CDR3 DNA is TGTGCCAGCACAAGGGACAGGGTGAATTCACCCCTCCACTTT. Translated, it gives CASTRDRVNSPLHF.

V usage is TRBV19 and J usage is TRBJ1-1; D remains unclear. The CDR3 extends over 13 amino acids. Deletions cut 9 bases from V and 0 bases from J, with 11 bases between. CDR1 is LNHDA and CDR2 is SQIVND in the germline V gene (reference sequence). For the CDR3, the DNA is TGTGCCAGCAGCACGTACATGAACACTGAAGCTTTCTTT. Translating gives CASSTYMNTEAFF.

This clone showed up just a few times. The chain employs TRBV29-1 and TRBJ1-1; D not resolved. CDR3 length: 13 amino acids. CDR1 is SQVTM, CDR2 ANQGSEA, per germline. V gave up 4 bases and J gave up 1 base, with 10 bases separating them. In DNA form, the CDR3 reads TGCAGCGTTGTAGGGCAGCCGAACACTGAAGCTTTCTTT. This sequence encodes CSVVGQPNTEAFF.

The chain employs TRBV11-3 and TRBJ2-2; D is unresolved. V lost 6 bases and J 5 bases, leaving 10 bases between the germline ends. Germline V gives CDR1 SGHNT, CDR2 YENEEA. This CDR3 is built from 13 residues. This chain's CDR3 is CASSAGATGELFF. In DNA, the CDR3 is TGTGCCAGCAGTGCCGGAGCAACCGGGGAGCTGTTTTTT.

This CDR3 is CATSRARTVGNTEAFF. The CDR3 DNA sequence: TGTGCCACCAGCAGAGCTCGGACAGTAGGGAACACTGAAGCTTTCTTT. This sequence joins TRBV15 and TRBJ1-1; perhaps TRBD1 as D (6 bases). The CDR3 runs 16 residues. The V end was cut by 1 base, the J end by 1 base, with 13 bases between. CDR1 and CDR2 (germline): LNHNV, YYDKDF (reference sequence). Full variable domain (outside the CDR3, taken from reference TRBV15 and TRBJ1-1): DAMVIQNPRYQVTQFGKPVTLSCSQTLNHNVMYWYQQKSSQAPKLLFHYYDKDFNNEADTPDNFQSRRPNTSFCFLDIRSPGLGDTAMYLCATSRARTVGNTEAFFGQGTRLTVV.

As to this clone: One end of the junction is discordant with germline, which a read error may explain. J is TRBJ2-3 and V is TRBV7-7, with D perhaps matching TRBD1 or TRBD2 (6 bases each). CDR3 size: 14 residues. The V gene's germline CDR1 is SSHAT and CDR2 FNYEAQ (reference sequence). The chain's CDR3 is CASSRGLASDTQYF. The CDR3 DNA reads TGTGCTAGCAGCCGGGGGCTAGCCTCAGATACGCAGTATTTT.

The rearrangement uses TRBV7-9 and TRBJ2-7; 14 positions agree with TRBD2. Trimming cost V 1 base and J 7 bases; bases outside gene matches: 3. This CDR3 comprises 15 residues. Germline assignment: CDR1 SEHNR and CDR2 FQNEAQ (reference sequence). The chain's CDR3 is CASSLEGLAGVEQYF. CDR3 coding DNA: TGTGCCAGCAGCTTAGAGGGACTAGCGGGAGTTGAGCAGTACTTC.

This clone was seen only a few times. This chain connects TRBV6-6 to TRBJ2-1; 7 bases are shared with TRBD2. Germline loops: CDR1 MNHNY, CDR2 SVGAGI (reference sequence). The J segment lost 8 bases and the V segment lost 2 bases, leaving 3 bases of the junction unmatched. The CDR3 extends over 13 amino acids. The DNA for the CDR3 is TGTGCCAGCAGTTACCTAGCGGTCGATGAGCAGTTCTTC. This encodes CASSYLAVDEQFF.